These 17 T cell receptor beta chains were sequenced from one sample in a study of blood T cell repertoires in COVID-19. The data were produced by immunoSEQ multiplex PCR, yet TCRdb's version contains in-frame clones alone and is incomplete. Of more than 40,000 clones in the sample, 82% were seen once. What was sequenced was peripheral blood. The receptors were sampled from a human donor with acute or convalescent COVID-19. The donor label of this sample is uncertain.

V and J are TRBV9 and TRBJ2-3, with 12 bases matching TRBD2. This CDR3 region has 16 residues. Germline trimming cut 4 bases from V and 1 base from J; bases unmatched to any gene: 4. CDR1 and CDR2 from the germline V gene are SGDLS and YYNGEE. DNA of the CDR3: TGTGCCAGCAGCATAAGACTAGCGGGGGGCACAGATACGCAGTATTTT. It specifies CASSIRLAGGTDTQYF.

V is TRBV28 and J is TRBJ1-1; no clear D gene. Trimming pared 7 bases from V and 1 base from J, leaving 13 bases between. The CDR3 spans 14 residues. Germline CDR1 and CDR2: MDHEN and SYDVKM. The CDR3 here is CASMLSERNTEAFF. The CDR3 DNA reads TGTGCCAGCATGTTATCCGAGAGGAACACTGAAGCTTTCTTT. Full variable domain (missing parts from reference TRBV28 and TRBJ1-1): DVKVTQSSRYLVKRTGEKVFLECVQDMDHENMFWYRQDPGLGLRLIYFSYDVKMKEKGDIPEGYSVSREKKERFSLILESASTNQTSMYLCASMLSERNTEAFFGQGTRLTVV.

This clone appeared many times. V gene TRBV24-1 combines with J gene TRBJ2-1, with 8 bases lining up with TRBD1. V trimming: 9 bases; J trimming: 2 bases; junction bases outside the gene matches: 2. This CDR3 region has 13 residues. Germline V gene lookup returns CDR1 KGHDR and CDR2 SFDVKD. In nucleotides, the CDR3 is TGTGCCACCGGACAGGGAACCTACAATGAGCAGTTCTTC. It yields the protein CATGQGTYNEQFF.

The chain uses TRBV2 and TRBJ1-5, with 10 positions matching TRBD1. Germline loops: CDR1 SNHLY, CDR2 FYNNEI. Trimming took 4 bases from V and 6 from J; bases not matched to a gene: 3. The CDR3 is made up of 14 amino acids. CDR3: CASSGDRGGQPQHF. For the CDR3, the DNA is TGTGCCAGCAGTGGGGACAGGGGAGGTCAGCCCCAGCATTTT.

The chain has TRBV30 and TRBJ1-1; the D is unclear. Germline-derived CDR1 and CDR2 are GTSNPN and SVGIG (reference sequence). The CDR3 has 13 amino acids. V was shortened by 1 base and J by 3 bases, with 9 bases between the two germline ends. The CDR3, as DNA: TGTGCCTGGAGTGGAGGATGGGACACTGAAGCTTTCTTT. Protein product: CAWSGGWDTEAFF.

This chain links TRBV28 with TRBJ1-2; TRBD1 is a possible D gene (6 bases). CDR3 length: 13 amino acids. The V end lost 6 bases, the J end lost 7 bases, and 15 bases lay between the germline ends. CDR1 and CDR2 (germline): MDHEN, SYDVKM. CDR3 loop: CASRIQFRGGYTF. Written as DNA, the CDR3 is TGTGCCAGCAGAATCCAGTTCAGGGGTGGCTACACCTTC.

The V and J genes are TRBV28 and TRBJ1-4, with D unclear. Trimming shortened V by 2 bases and J by 0 bases, and 4 bases separated the two germline ends. Germline V gene lookup returns CDR1 MDHEN and CDR2 SYDVKM. The CDR3 is 14 amino acids. The CDR3 DNA sequence: TGTGCCAGCAGTTTAATCGCAACTAATGAAAAACTGTTTTTT. Amino acids: CASSLIATNEKLFF.

The chain joins TRBV6-5 to TRBJ2-7; 8 bases are shared with TRBD1. The CDR3 covers 14 residues. The junction had 12 bases not matched to a gene; V was cut back by 9 bases and J by 5 bases. Germline assignment: CDR1 MNHEY and CDR2 SVGAGI. In nucleotides, the CDR3 is TGTGCCAGTTGGGTAGGACAGGGAGCGGACGAGCAGTACTTC. As protein: CASWVGQGADEQYF.

The chain couples TRBV11-3 to TRBJ2-2; 7 nucleotides agree with TRBD1. The CDR3 length is 14 residues. The germline V gene has CDR1 SGHNT and CDR2 YENEEA. J gave up 8 bases and V 8 bases, and 11 bases lay outside the gene matches. The CDR3 DNA follows: TGTGCCAGCCACCGGGACAGCACGAGAGGGGAGCTGTTTTTT. This translates into CASHRDSTRGELFF.

The chain couples TRBV19 to TRBJ2-3, with 11 positions matching TRBD2. The germline gives CDR1 LNHDA, CDR2 SQIVND (reference sequence). With V trimmed by 4 bases and J by 1 base, 1 base remained unmatched. The CDR3 covers 15 residues. The CDR3 sequence is CASSKLAGGTDTQYF. In nucleotides, the CDR3 is TGTGCCAGTAGTAAACTAGCGGGGGGCACAGATACGCAGTATTTT.

The chain couples TRBV7-2 to TRBJ2-3, with unresolved D. The CDR3 sequence is 13 residues long. Germline V lookup: CDR1 SGHTA, CDR2 FQGNSA. V lost 3 bases to trimming and J lost 4 bases, with 8 bases between them. The CDR3 sequence is CASSFSVSDTQYF. The CDR3 DNA sequence: TGTGCCAGCAGCTTTAGTGTCTCAGATACGCAGTATTTT.

This clone was seen a single time. The chain joins TRBV3-1 (or the pseudogene TRBV3-2) to TRBJ1-5, with D unclear. The V gene's germline CDR1 is LGHDT and CDR2 YNNKEL (reference sequence). The CDR3 has 15 amino acids. V was shortened by 4 bases and J by 4 bases, with 14 bases between the two germline ends. The CDR3 region has the DNA TGTGCCAGCAGCCCCACCCAAACATTTAATCAGCCCCAGCATTTT. Protein sequence: CASSPTQTFNQPQHF.

CDR3 coding DNA: TGTGCCAGCAGCCCCGGAGCGGTAGGGTTAGATACGCAGTATTTT. It is translated as CASSPGAVGLDTQYF. The chain carries TRBV7-9 and TRBJ2-3, with a weak D call TRBD2 (5 bases). Germline values: CDR1 SEHNR, CDR2 FQNEAQ (reference sequence). This CDR3 has 15 residues. The ends were cut back, 5 bases at V and 5 bases at J, with 17 bases in the middle.

J is TRBJ2-1 and V is TRBV11-3; maybe TRBD2 (6 bases). Trimming cost V 5 bases and J 10 bases, with 12 bases left between them. Germline V gene sequence: CDR1 SGHNT, CDR2 YENEEA. The CDR3 runs 12 residues. CDR3 protein: CASSLSGREQFF. The CDR3 nucleotides read TGTGCCAGCAGCCTGAGCGGGCGCGAGCAGTTCTTC.

The chain carries TRBV24-1 and TRBJ2-1; D unclear. The CDR3 length is 13 residues. Trimming stripped 1 base from V and 5 bases from J, with 5 bases between. Germline V gene lookup returns CDR1 KGHDR and CDR2 SFDVKD. CDR3 sequence reads: CATSDFYHNEQFF. CDR3 sequence (DNA): TGTGCCACCAGTGATTTCTACCACAATGAGCAGTTCTTC.

The chain is built from TRBV28 and TRBJ1-4; TRBD1 aligns across 8 bases. The CDR3 consists of 20 residues. CDR1 is MDHEN, CDR2 SYDVKM, per germline. The trim removed 5 bases at V and 7 bases at J, leaving 24 bases unmatched. The CDR3 DNA follows: TGTGCCAGCAGTAACCCCACAGATCGGGACAGGCGTCTCCGGGGTGAAAAACTGTTTTTT. Its translation is CASSNPTDRDRRLRGEKLFF.

The rearrangement joins TRBV19 to TRBJ2-2, with 11 bases matching TRBD1. V shed 6 bases and J 3 bases; nucleotides not matched to a gene: 6. Germline V lookup: CDR1 LNHDA, CDR2 SQIVND (reference sequence). The CDR3 extends over 16 amino acids. CDR3 region: CASRPDRGRDTGELFF. The CDR3, as DNA: TGTGCCAGTAGACCGGACAGGGGGCGCGACACCGGGGAGCTGTTTTTT.